A selection of T cell receptor beta chains follows, all from one sample in a study of cytomegalovirus exposure and HLA in healthy donors. The repertoire was sequenced with immunoSEQ multiplex PCR; TCRdb's copy has only in-frame clones and lacks some. The sample includes fewer than 130,000 clones. Sequenced: PBMCs. These receptor sequences come from a man aged 50-60 years in good health and CMV-seronegative. CDR3s include the opening cysteine and the closing phenylalanine or tryptophan. The D gene is left open where the match is weak.

v_call: TRBV19
d_call: TRBD1
j_call: TRBJ1-2
cdr3_aa: CASSTLPGQGRYAYTF
cdr3_nt: TGTGCCAGTAGTACACTTCCGGGACAGGGTCGTTATGCCTACACCTTC

v_call: TRBV9
d_call: NA
j_call: TRBJ1-2
cdr3_aa: CASSVGEGMRYGYTF
cdr3_nt: TGTGCCAGCAGCGTAGGGGAGGGGATGAGGTATGGCTACACCTTC

v_call: TRBV30
d_call: NA
j_call: TRBJ1-5
cdr3_aa: CAWATGSNQPQHF
cdr3_nt: TGTGCCTGGGCGACAGGCAGCAATCAGCCCCAGCATTTT

v_call: TRBV19
d_call: TRBD1
j_call: TRBJ1-1
cdr3_aa: CASSWTGGNTEAFF
cdr3_nt: TGTGCCAGTAGTTGGACAGGGGGTAACACTGAAGCTTTCTTT

v_call: TRBV6-5
d_call: TRBD1
j_call: TRBJ2-7
cdr3_aa: CASSSGTGPYEQYF
cdr3_nt: TGTGCCAGCAGTTCCGGGACAGGTCCCTACGAGCAGTACTTC

v_call: TRBV7-9
d_call: TRBD1
j_call: TRBJ1-1
cdr3_aa: CASSSSGTGVRTEAFF
cdr3_nt: TGTGCCAGCAGCTCAAGCGGGACAGGGGTTCGCACTGAAGCTTTCTTT

v_call: TRBV7-2
d_call: TRBD1
j_call: TRBJ2-1
cdr3_aa: CASSLERQGFNEQFF
cdr3_nt: TGTGCCAGCAGCTTAGAAAGACAGGGGTTCAATGAGCAGTTCTTC

v_call: TRBV25-1
d_call: NA
j_call: TRBJ1-4
cdr3_aa: CASSARTGLATNEKLFF
cdr3_nt: TGTGCCAGCAGTGCCCGCACAGGGCTTGCAACTAATGAAAAACTGTTTTTT

v_call: TRBV29-1
d_call: NA
j_call: TRBJ2-1
cdr3_aa: CSVEDPFPVFF
cdr3_nt: TGCAGCGTTGAAGATCCCTTCCCTGTGTTCTTC

v_call: TRBV7-2
d_call: NA
j_call: TRBJ1-5
cdr3_aa: CASSLGSLWPQHF
cdr3_nt: TGTGCCAGCAGCTTAGGTTCCCTCTGGCCCCAGCATTTT

v_call: TRBV5-1
d_call: TRBD1
j_call: TRBJ2-6
cdr3_aa: CASSRTGGGGANVLTF
cdr3_nt: TGCGCCAGCAGCAGGACAGGGGGTGGAGGGGCCAACGTCCTGACTTTC

v_call: TRBV5-4
d_call: TRBD1
j_call: TRBJ2-6
cdr3_aa: CASSLGGQGIAGANVLTF
cdr3_nt: TGTGCCAGCAGCTTGGGTGGACAGGGAATAGCTGGGGCCAACGTCCTGACTTTC

v_call: TRBV9
d_call: NA
j_call: TRBJ2-1
cdr3_aa: CASSVANEQFF
cdr3_nt: TGTGCCAGCAGCGTAGCTAATGAGCAGTTCTTC

v_call: TRBV7-6
d_call: NA
j_call: TRBJ2-2
cdr3_aa: CASSAGTLHTGELFF
cdr3_nt: TGTGCCAGCAGCGCCGGGACTCTTCACACCGGGGAGCTGTTTTTT

v_call: TRBV5-5
d_call: NA
j_call: TRBJ1-2
cdr3_aa: CASSLNHLDYGYTF
cdr3_nt: TGTGCCAGCAGCTTGAACCACTTGGACTATGGCTACACCTTC

v_call: TRBV19
d_call: TRBD1
j_call: TRBJ1-5
cdr3_aa: CASTKDRVQPQHF
cdr3_nt: TGTGCCAGTACAAAGGACAGGGTTCAGCCCCAGCATTTT

v_call: TRBV11-3
d_call: NA
j_call: TRBJ2-5
cdr3_aa: CASSLRGPQETQYF
cdr3_nt: TGTGCCAGCAGCTTGCGGGGTCCCCAAGAGACCCAGTACTTC

v_call: TRBV9
d_call: NA
j_call: TRBJ2-3
cdr3_aa: CASSYGVGTDTQYF
cdr3_nt: TGTGCCAGCAGCTACGGGGTAGGGACAGATACGCAGTATTTT

v_call: TRBV7-9
d_call: NA
j_call: TRBJ2-3
cdr3_aa: CASSLRADTQYF
cdr3_nt: TGTGCCAGCAGCCTACGGGCAGATACGCAGTATTTT

v_call: TRBV9
d_call: TRBD1
j_call: TRBJ2-6
cdr3_aa: CASSVTGTDNVLTF
cdr3_nt: TGTGCCAGCAGCGTAACCGGGACAGACAACGTCCTGACTTTC

v_call: TRBV29-1
d_call: NA
j_call: TRBJ1-1
cdr3_aa: CSVELQGSEAFF
cdr3_nt: TGCAGCGTTGAATTGCAGGGGAGTGAAGCTTTCTTT

v_call: TRBV7-2
d_call: TRBD2
j_call: TRBJ2-7
cdr3_aa: CASSLGREASYEQYF
cdr3_nt: TGTGCCAGCAGCTTAGGACGGGAGGCCTCCTACGAGCAGTACTTC

v_call: TRBV7-2
d_call: NA
j_call: TRBJ2-5
cdr3_aa: CASSLVAETQYF
cdr3_nt: TGTGCCAGCAGCTTAGTAGCGGAGACCCAGTACTTC

v_call: TRBV19
d_call: TRBD1
j_call: TRBJ1-2
cdr3_aa: CASRWTGELYGYTF
cdr3_nt: TGTGCCAGTAGGTGGACAGGGGAACTCTATGGCTACACCTTC

v_call: TRBV18
d_call: TRBD1
j_call: TRBJ1-2
cdr3_aa: CASSQSTGTNYGYTF
cdr3_nt: TGTGCCAGCTCACAATCGACAGGGACTAACTATGGCTACACCTTC

v_call: TRBV5-1
d_call: NA
j_call: TRBJ1-2
cdr3_aa: CASSLAAATNYGYTF
cdr3_nt: TGCGCCAGCAGCTTGGCCGCGGCCACTAACTATGGCTACACCTTC

v_call: TRBV4-3
d_call: TRBD1
j_call: TRBJ1-6
cdr3_aa: CASSQDRGYNSPLHF
cdr3_nt: TGCGCCAGCAGCCAGGACAGGGGCTATAATTCACCCCTCCACTTT

v_call: TRBV5-8
d_call: TRBD1
j_call: TRBJ1-5
cdr3_aa: CASSKGDRDYSNQPQHF
cdr3_nt: TGTGCCAGCAGCAAAGGGGACAGGGATTATAGCAATCAGCCCCAGCATTTT

v_call: TRBV7-2
d_call: NA
j_call: TRBJ1-2
cdr3_aa: CASSLGAGYYGYTF
cdr3_nt: TGTGCCAGCAGCTTAGGGGCCGGATACTATGGCTACACCTTC

v_call: TRBV9
d_call: TRBD2
j_call: TRBJ2-7
cdr3_aa: CASSALAGGGEQYF
cdr3_nt: TGTGCCAGCAGCGCCCTAGCGGGAGGAGGCGAGCAGTACTTC

v_call: TRBV7-9
d_call: TRBD2
j_call: TRBJ2-1
cdr3_aa: CASSGGGEQFF
cdr3_nt: TGTGCCAGCAGCGGGGGGGGTGAGCAGTTCTTC

v_call: TRBV5-4
d_call: NA
j_call: TRBJ2-5
cdr3_aa: CASSTPEGGEETQYF
cdr3_nt: TGTGCCAGCAGCACCCCCGAAGGGGGAGAAGAGACCCAGTACTTC

v_call: TRBV2
d_call: TRBD1
j_call: TRBJ1-2
cdr3_aa: CASSVGQGGYYGYTF
cdr3_nt: TGTGCCAGCAGTGTTGGACAGGGGGGGTACTATGGCTACACCTTC

v_call: TRBV6-1
d_call: NA
j_call: TRBJ1-5
cdr3_aa: CASSSAGFGQPQHF
cdr3_nt: TGTGCCAGCAGTTCAGCAGGGTTCGGGCAGCCCCAGCATTTT

v_call: TRBV14
d_call: TRBD2
j_call: TRBJ2-3
cdr3_aa: CASSHASGVFTDTQYF
cdr3_nt: TGTGCCAGCAGCCATGCTAGCGGAGTATTCACAGATACGCAGTATTTT

v_call: TRBV5-3
d_call: TRBD2
j_call: TRBJ2-7
cdr3_aa: CARSPLAGATYEQYF
cdr3_nt: TGTGCCAGAAGCCCACTAGCGGGAGCGACCTACGAGCAGTACTTC

v_call: TRBV30
d_call: TRBD2
j_call: TRBJ2-3
cdr3_aa: CAWTPGGYTQYF
cdr3_nt: TGTGCCTGGACCCCCGGGGGGTATACGCAGTATTTT

v_call: TRBV18
d_call: NA
j_call: TRBJ1-2
cdr3_aa: CASSPPGGSKGYTF
cdr3_nt: TGTGCCAGCTCACCACCGGGGGGTTCGAAAGGCTACACCTTC

v_call: TRBV11-2
d_call: NA
j_call: TRBJ2-1
cdr3_aa: CASRPVHSGLYNEQFF
cdr3_nt: TGTGCCAGCAGGCCCGTTCATTCGGGATTATACAATGAGCAGTTCTTC

v_call: TRBV7-2
d_call: TRBD2
j_call: TRBJ2-1
cdr3_aa: CASSFGREAYNEQFF
cdr3_nt: TGTGCCAGCAGCTTCGGGCGGGAGGCCTACAATGAGCAGTTCTTC

v_call: TRBV7-8
d_call: TRBD2
j_call: TRBJ2-7
cdr3_aa: CASSAGLAGRQYF
cdr3_nt: TGTGCCAGCAGCGCCGGACTAGCGGGTCGGCAGTACTTC

v_call: TRBV25-1
d_call: TRBD1
j_call: TRBJ2-5
cdr3_aa: CASSELDRGLETQYF
cdr3_nt: TGTGCCAGCAGTGAATTGGACAGGGGGCTAGAGACCCAGTACTTC

v_call: TRBV19
d_call: NA
j_call: TRBJ2-6
cdr3_aa: CATTTYGGTGANVLTF
cdr3_nt: TGTGCCACCACTACCTACGGGGGTACTGGGGCCAACGTCCTGACTTTC

v_call: TRBV19
d_call: NA
j_call: TRBJ1-2
cdr3_aa: CASSLSLPYTF
cdr3_nt: TGTGCCAGTAGTCTCAGTCTTCCTTACACCTTC

v_call: TRBV6-6
d_call: TRBD1
j_call: TRBJ1-2
cdr3_aa: CASTGQGTGGRNGYTF
cdr3_nt: TGTGCCAGCACCGGACAAGGGACAGGGGGCAGGAATGGCTACACCTTC

v_call: TRBV5-4
d_call: NA
j_call: TRBJ1-3
cdr3_aa: CASSLAMQIDTIYF
cdr3_nt: TGTGCCAGCAGCTTGGCCATGCAGATCGACACCATATATTTT

v_call: TRBV7-2
d_call: TRBD1
j_call: TRBJ2-7
cdr3_aa: CASSRDRVTEQYF
cdr3_nt: TGTGCCAGCAGCCGGGACAGGGTAACCGAGCAGTACTTC